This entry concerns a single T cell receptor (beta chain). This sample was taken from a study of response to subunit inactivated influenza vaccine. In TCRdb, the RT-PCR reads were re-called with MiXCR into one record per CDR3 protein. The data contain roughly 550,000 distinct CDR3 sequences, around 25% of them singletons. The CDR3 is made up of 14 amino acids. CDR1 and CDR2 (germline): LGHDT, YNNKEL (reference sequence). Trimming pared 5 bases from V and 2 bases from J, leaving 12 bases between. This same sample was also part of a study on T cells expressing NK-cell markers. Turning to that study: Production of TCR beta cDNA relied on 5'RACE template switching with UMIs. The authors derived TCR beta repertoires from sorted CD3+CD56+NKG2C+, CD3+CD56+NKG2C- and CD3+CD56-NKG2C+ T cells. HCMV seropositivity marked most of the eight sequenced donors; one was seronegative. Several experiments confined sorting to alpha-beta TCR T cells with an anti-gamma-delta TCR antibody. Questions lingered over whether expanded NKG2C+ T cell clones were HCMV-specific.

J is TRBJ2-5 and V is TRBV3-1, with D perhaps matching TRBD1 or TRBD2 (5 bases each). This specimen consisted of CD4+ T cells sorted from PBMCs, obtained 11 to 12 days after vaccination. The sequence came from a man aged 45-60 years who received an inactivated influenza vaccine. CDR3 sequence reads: CASSDSGKQETQYF. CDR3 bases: TGTGCCAGCAGCGACAGCGGCAAACAAGAGACCCAGTACTTC.